What follows are 12 T cell receptor beta chains derived from one specimen sequenced in a study of OX40 agonist ivuxolimab in advanced cancers. Data came from immunoSEQ multiplex PCR; TCRdb stores just in-frame clones and leaves some out. The sample includes approximately 77,000 clones, roughly nine tenths of them seen just once. The sample was CD4+ or CD8+ T cells sorted from blood, taken in a trial of the OX40 agonist ivuxolimab. Receptors were obtained from an adult with an advanced solid tumor such as melanoma, head and neck, liver or kidney cancer.

The V gene is TRBV19, the J gene TRBJ2-6; D gene unclear. V was trimmed by 1 base and J by 0 bases, leaving 4 bases between them. Germline CDR1 and CDR2: LNHDA and SQIVND (reference sequence). This CDR3 is 15 amino acids long. For the CDR3, the DNA is TGTGCCAGTAGTATAGGGATCTCTGGGGCCAACGTCCTGACTTTC. It specifies CASSIGISGANVLTF.

CDR3 bases: TGTGCCAGCAGCCACCCGGACAGGAACACTGAAGCTTTCTTT. This sequence encodes CASSHPDRNTEAFF. The gene calls are TRBV7-2 and TRBJ1-1, with D tentatively TRBD1 (6 bases). CDR3 size: 14 residues. Trimming took 5 bases from V and 1 from J, leaving 11 bases between them. CDR1 SGHTA and CDR2 FQGNSA come from the germline V gene.

This CDR3 is CASSPTGLGPQHF. CDR3 nucleotide sequence: TGTGCCAGCTCACCTACAGGTTTAGGGCCCCAGCATTTT. This sequence joins TRBV18 and TRBJ1-5, with a weak D call TRBD1 (5 bases). V was trimmed by 3 bases and J by 9 bases, leaving 12 bases between them. The CDR3 contains 13 residues. Germline CDR1 is KGHSH and CDR2 is LQKENI.

Comments on this clone: Its ends do not fully match the called genes, so a read error is possible. The J gene is TRBJ2-1, the V gene TRBV7-7; 12 nucleotides align to TRBD2. Germline V gene data show CDR1 as SSHAT and CDR2 as FNYEAQ (reference sequence). This CDR3 is 16 amino acids long. The CDR3 coding sequence is TGTGCTAGCAGCTTACTACGGACTAGCGGGATAAATGAGCAGTTCTTC. This gives the protein CASSLLRTSGINEQFF.

V and J are TRBV27 and TRBJ2-3; possible D gene TRBD1, 5 bases. The CDR3 has 18 residues. The V end was cut by 5 bases, the J end by 1 base, with 22 bases between. Germline assignment: CDR1 MNHEY and CDR2 SMNVEV (reference sequence). CDR3 loop: CASSIRGRRVGGTDTQYF. DNA for the CDR3: TGTGCCAGCAGTATTCGCGGTCGCAGGGTCGGCGGCACAGATACGCAGTATTTT.

The rearrangement links TRBV5-1 to TRBJ2-2; 8 nucleotides match TRBD2. V lost 9 bases and J lost 4; bases outside the gene matches: 8. The CDR3 consists of 14 residues. CDR1 SGHRS and CDR2 YFSETQ come from the germline V gene. CDR3: CATQRERSTGELFF. As DNA, the CDR3 is TGCGCCACTCAGCGGGAGAGATCCACCGGGGAGCTGTTTTTT.

V gene TRBV7-8 combines with J gene TRBJ1-6; 7 bases fit TRBD1. The V and J ends lost 4 bases and 8 bases, in that order; junction bases with no gene match: 8. There are 15 residues in the CDR3. Per germline, CDR1 SGHVS and CDR2 FQNEAQ. CDR3 DNA sequence: TGTGCCAGCAGCTACGACAGGGTGAGACATTCACCCCTCCACTTT. Protein product: CASSYDRVRHSPLHF.

V gene TRBV5-1 combines with J gene TRBJ1-2, with D possibly TRBD1 on 5 matching bases. Trimming pared 4 bases from V and 2 bases from J, leaving 9 bases between. This CDR3 has 13 amino acids. Looked up from germline, CDR1 is SGHRS and CDR2 is YFSETQ. The CDR3 sequence: CASSLEGNYGYTF. The DNA of the CDR3 is TGCGCCAGCAGCCTGGAGGGGAACTATGGCTACACCTTC.

This chain links TRBV5-3 with TRBJ1-3; 8 nucleotides agree with TRBD1. TRBV5-3 is sorted into the ORF group, with uncertain function. This CDR3 contains 16 residues. V shed 5 bases and J 3 bases; nucleotides not matched to a gene: 10. The CDR3 loop is CARRSTDRENGNTIYF. CDR3 nucleotides: TGTGCCAGAAGATCCACGGACAGGGAAAATGGAAACACCATATATTTT.

The chain carries TRBV29-1 and TRBJ1-4, with a possible D match to TRBD1 (5 bases). Looked up from germline, CDR1 is SQVTM and CDR2 is ANQGSEA. The CDR3 is 15 amino acids. Trimming left V 5 bases short and J 0 bases short, with 13 bases between. The CDR3 is CSVSTGTATNEKLFF. In DNA, the CDR3 is TGCAGCGTTTCCACCGGGACTGCAACTAATGAAAAACTGTTTTTT.

The genes are TRBV15 and TRBJ1-5; possible D gene TRBD1, 5 bases. Germline assignment: CDR1 LNHNV and CDR2 YYDKDF (reference sequence). The CDR3 sequence is 16 residues long. V shed 3 bases and J shed 5 bases, with 17 bases lying between them. CDR3: CATSSPRVPPYQPQHF. In nucleotides, the CDR3 is TGTGCCACCAGCAGTCCCAGGGTCCCTCCTTATCAGCCCCAGCATTTT.

The V gene is TRBV7-9, the J gene TRBJ2-7, with 11 bases fitting TRBD2. Trimming cost V 5 bases and J 6 bases; bases outside gene matches: 6. The V gene's germline CDR1 is SEHNR and CDR2 FQNEAQ (reference sequence). The CDR3 extends over 14 amino acids. The CDR3 DNA reads TGTGCCAGCAGCACGGGACTAGCGGCCTCCGAGCAGTACTTC. It encodes CASSTGLAASEQYF.